The 27 T cell receptor beta chains given below trace back to one sample, sequenced in a study of regulatory T cells in long-lasting Graves disease. Time point: newly diagnosed GD, antithyroid drugs for less than 3 months. With RNA extracted from PBMCs as input, the TCR library was made. To make TCR beta libraries, researchers used iRepertoire HTBI primers and Arm-PCR of CDR3 regions. MiXCR, run by TCRdb on the multiplex PCR reads, gives a single entry per CDR3 protein. The sample records around 400,000 distinct CDR3 sequences, 15% to 17% being singletons. The source material was peripheral blood mononuclear cells (PBMCs), sampled at new diagnosis, from a patient treated with antithyroid drugs. These receptor sequences come from a female donor with Graves disease.

This clonotype has ten or more counts. The CDR3 DNA sequence: TGTGCCAGCAGTCCCATCGACACAGGGCGCGATGAGCAGTTCTTC. Encoded protein: CASSPIDTGRDEQFF. The chain has TRBV28 and TRBJ2-1; the D gene is possibly TRBD1 (6 bases). CDR3 length: 15 amino acids. Trimming removed 5 bases at V and 8 bases at J, with 19 bases between. Germline V CDR1 and CDR2: MDHEN, SYDVKM.

This clonotype was recorded at least ten times. V usage is TRBV11-2 and J usage is TRBJ2-4; tentatively, D is TRBD1 or TRBD2 (6 bases each). Trimming cost V 5 bases and J 7 bases, with 18 bases left between them. CDR3 size: 15 residues. The germline gives CDR1 SGHAT, CDR2 FQNNGV. CDR3 protein: CASSAPGGRWNIQYF. For the CDR3, the DNA is TGTGCCAGCAGCGCCCCTGGGGGGCGGTGGAACATTCAGTACTTC.

This clonotype appeared many times. The rearrangement joins TRBV28 to TRBJ2-1; 7 bases fit TRBD2. This CDR3 spans 15 amino acids. Per the germline V gene, CDR1 is MDHEN and CDR2 is SYDVKM. V was pared by 2 bases and J by 4 bases, with 5 bases of the junction left unmatched. The CDR3 DNA reads TGTGCCAGCAGTTTAGGGAGGGGTCTTTACAATGAGCAGTTCTTC. Its translation is CASSLGRGLYNEQFF.

The chain couples TRBV4-1 to TRBJ1-5, with D perhaps TRBD1 (6 bases). V was cut by 5 bases and J by 6 bases, with 26 bases left in between. This CDR3 spans 18 amino acids. In germline, CDR1 is MGHRA, CDR2 YSYEKL. For the CDR3, the DNA is TGCGCCAGCAGCTTCCGGGACAAACTCACCCTAGGCGGTCAGCCCCAGCATTTT. It yields the protein CASSFRDKLTLGGQPQHF.

The rearrangement uses TRBV29-1 and TRBJ2-1, with D perhaps matching TRBD2 (6 bases). The V end lost 3 bases, the J end lost 3 bases, and 9 bases lay between the germline ends. CDR1 is SQVTM, CDR2 ANQGSEA, per germline. This CDR3 spans 13 amino acids. CDR3 nucleotides: TGCAGCGTTGACGGGGGAGACTACAATGAGCAGTTCTTC. Translation gives CSVDGGDYNEQFF.

In its sample, this clonotype was seen many times. The V call is TRBV18, the J call TRBJ1-1; maybe TRBD1 (5 bases). Germline-derived CDR1 and CDR2 are KGHSH and LQKENI. V was pared by 1 base and J by 3 bases, with 9 bases between. The CDR3 is 14 residues long. The CDR3 loop is CASSPRGSDTEAFF. The CDR3 DNA follows: TGTGCCAGCTCACCACGGGGGTCGGACACTGAAGCTTTCTTT. The complete variable domain, with remaining parts taken from reference TRBV18 and TRBJ1-1, reads NAGVMQNPRHLVRRRGQEARLRCSPMKGHSHVYWYRQLPEEGLKFMVYLQKENIIDESGMPKERFSAEFPKEGPSILRIQQVVRGDSAAYFCASSPRGSDTEAFFGQGTRLTVV.

This clonotype has a handful of counts. The genes are TRBV2 and TRBJ1-5; D call uncertain. The CDR3 is 15 residues long. Germline CDR1 is SNHLY and CDR2 is FYNNEI. V dropped 7 bases and J dropped 1 base, with 14 bases sitting between them. The CDR3: CASNLGSGSNQPQHF. The CDR3 DNA reads as TGTGCCAGCAATCTCGGCTCCGGGAGCAATCAGCCCCAGCATTTT.

This clonotype was seen a few times. A clone one base away is much larger, so this may be a read error. The chain uses TRBV10-1 and TRBJ2-1; either TRBD1 or TRBD2 may supply D (5 bases each). The V end lost 0 bases, the J end lost 6 bases, and 12 bases lay between the germline ends. CDR3 length: 15 amino acids. The germline V gene has CDR1 WNHNN and CDR2 SYGVQD (reference sequence). Written as DNA, the CDR3 is TGCGCCAGCAGTGAGTCGTGGGGACCCGTCAATGAGCAGTTCTTC. Translated, it gives CASSESWGPVNEQFF.

In this sample, this clonotype turned up many times. V gene TRBV5-5 combines with J gene TRBJ1-1; TRBD1 aligns across 8 bases. V trimming: 2 bases; J trimming: 1 base; junction bases outside the gene matches: 7. The CDR3 runs to 16 residues. Looked up from germline, CDR1 is SGHKS and CDR2 is YYEKEE (reference sequence). The CDR3 DNA reads as TGTGCCAGCAGCTTATCCACCGGGACAGGGAACACTGAAGCTTTCTTT. Translating gives CASSLSTGTGNTEAFF.

This clonotype was seen repeatedly, ten times or more. V gene TRBV7-9 combines with J gene TRBJ1-1; no reliable D call. The CDR3 is 14 amino acids. Germline V gives CDR1 SEHNR, CDR2 FQNEAQ (reference sequence). V gave up 7 bases and J gave up 1 base, with 13 bases separating them. As DNA, the CDR3 is TGTGCCAGCAACACTGCGGACGGGAACACTGAAGCTTTCTTT. This translates into CASNTADGNTEAFF.

The chain couples TRBV3-1 to TRBJ1-2; maybe TRBD1 (5 bases). V was cut by 1 base and J by 2 bases, with 14 bases left in between. Germline V lookup: CDR1 LGHDT, CDR2 YNNKEL (reference sequence). This CDR3 contains 16 residues. The DNA of the CDR3 is TGTGCCAGCAGCCAAGGAGTGGGGGAACAAAACTATGGCTACACCTTC. Its protein product is CASSQGVGEQNYGYTF.

This clonotype was counted at least ten times. The chain links TRBV7-9 to TRBJ2-3; D call uncertain. Germline V CDR1 and CDR2: SEHNR, FQNEAQ (reference sequence). This CDR3 has 12 amino acids. Trimming removed 5 bases from V and 3 bases from J, with 6 bases in between. CDR3 amino acids: CASSRETDTQYF. The CDR3 nucleotides are TGTGCCAGCAGCCGCGAGACAGATACGCAGTATTTT. The variable domain in full, completed from reference TRBV7-9 and TRBJ2-3, reads DTGVSQNPRHKITKRGQNVTFRCDPISEHNRLYWYRQTLGQGPEFLTYFQNEAQLEKSRLLSDRFSAERPKGSFSTLEIQRTEQGDSAMYLCASSRETDTQYFGPGTRLTVL.

The V call is TRBV19, the J call TRBJ2-5; 7 positions match TRBD2. This CDR3 comprises 17 residues. Germline V gives CDR1 LNHDA, CDR2 SQIVND (reference sequence). V shed 4 bases and J 1 base; nucleotides not matched to a gene: 12. The CDR3 loop reads CASSNPRGEGVQETQYF. CDR3 nucleotides: TGTGCCAGTAGTAATCCCCGAGGGGAGGGAGTCCAAGAGACCCAGTACTTC.

In this sample, this clonotype turned up a few times. The chain employs TRBV7-3 and TRBJ2-7; the D is unclear. Germline CDR1 is SGHTA and CDR2 is FQGTGA. V lost 4 bases to trimming and J lost 0 bases, with 7 bases between them. The CDR3 loop spans 13 amino acids. CDR3 sequence reads: CASSSPDSYEQYF. The CDR3 nucleotides are TGTGCCAGCAGCTCTCCGGACTCCTACGAGCAGTACTTC.

The rearrangement uses TRBV28 and TRBJ2-1; 9 bases align to TRBD2. With 6 bases clipped from V and 9 bases from J, the junction kept 9 bases outside the gene matches. This CDR3 is built from 14 residues. Germline V lookup: CDR1 MDHEN, CDR2 SYDVKM. Here the CDR3 DNA reads TGTGCCAGCAGGACTAGCGGTGGGGGTGGTGAGCAGTTCTTC. Its translation: CASRTSGGGGEQFF.

There are many counts of this clonotype. V and J are TRBV7-2 and TRBJ2-1; no clear D gene. Germline loops: CDR1 SGHTA, CDR2 FQGNSA. Between the trimmed V and J ends, which lost 0 bases and 4 bases, there was a span of 16 bases. The CDR3 is made up of 17 amino acids. In nucleotides, the CDR3 is TGTGCCAGCAGCTTAGCGTATTTGCTGGACGGTTACAATGAGCAGTTCTTC. Amino acids: CASSLAYLLDGYNEQFF.

There are a few counts of this clonotype. This chain joins TRBV4-1 and TRBJ1-5; D uncertain. The CDR3 contains 13 residues. Between the trimmed V and J ends, which lost 3 bases and 5 bases, there was a span of 8 bases. The V gene's germline CDR1 is MGHRA and CDR2 YSYEKL. CDR3 sequence: CASSHIGDQPQHF. The CDR3 nucleotides are TGCGCCAGCAGCCATATAGGAGATCAGCCCCAGCATTTT.

The gene calls are TRBV6-1 and TRBJ1-4; 7 bases agree with TRBD1. The V and J ends lost 6 bases and 4 bases, in that order; junction bases with no gene match: 5. Germline CDR1 is MNHNS and CDR2 is SASEGT. The CDR3 spans 14 residues. Here the CDR3 reads CASRLGQYNEKLFF. In nucleotides, the CDR3 is TGTGCCAGCAGGCTGGGACAGTATAATGAAAAACTGTTTTTT.

This clonotype appeared many times. V gene TRBV12-5 combines with J gene TRBJ1-5; the D is unclear. CDR1 and CDR2 from the germline V gene are LGHNT and FRNRAP. The length of the CDR3 is 13 residues. The germline V and J ends were trimmed by 6 bases and 6 bases, with 12 bases remaining between them. This CDR3 is CASGRVSFQPQHF. The CDR3 bases are TGTGCTAGTGGCCGCGTGTCGTTTCAGCCCCAGCATTTT.

In its sample, this clonotype was seen a few times. It may be a read error: a sequence one base away is much more abundant. The gene calls are TRBV5-5 and TRBJ2-1; D unclear. CDR3 length equals 11 residues. The germline V gene has CDR1 SGHKS and CDR2 YYEKEE (reference sequence). CDR3: CASSSTYEQSF. The CDR3 nucleotides are TGTGCCAGCAGCTCAACTTATGAGCAGTCCTTC.

The V and J genes are TRBV12-3 or TRBV12-4 and TRBJ1-2, with D possibly matching TRBD1 (5 bases). V dropped 6 bases and J dropped 7 bases, with 15 bases sitting between them. The CDR3 has 13 residues. The CDR3 sequence: CASRLRGDSGYTF. In DNA form, the CDR3 reads TGTGCCAGCAGGCTCAGAGGGGACTCTGGCTACACCTTC.

Comments on this clonotype: A far bigger clonotype differs at one base, so this is likely a read error. CDR3 nucleotide sequence: TGTGCCAGCAGCTTAACGGGAGGAAGCAATGAGCAGTACTTC. This translates into CASSLTGGSNEQYF. The rearrangement links TRBV7-2 to TRBJ2-7, with 7 bases identical to TRBD2. The V gene's germline CDR1 is SGHTA and CDR2 FQGNSA. CDR3 length: 14 residues. Unmatched junction bases numbered 8, after V lost 2 bases and J lost 7 bases.

About this clonotype itself: It is unclear where the CDR3 begins or ends on the DNA, so no DNA is shown, and the CDR3 is as TCRdb lists it. The chain uses TRBV5-1 and TRBJ2-3; TRBD1 is the table's D call, not checked against the DNA. Germline loops: CDR1 SGHRS, CDR2 YFSETQ. The CDR3 has 19 amino acids, counting both end residues. CDR3 sequence reads: CASSPWGPGADLSTDTQCF.

This clonotype was seen at least ten times. One junction end does not reproduce the germline sequence, and a read error may be involved. The J gene is TRBJ1-4, the V gene TRBV5-1; no clear D. Germline lookup yields CDR1 SGHRS and CDR2 YFSETQ. CDR3 length: 13 residues. The CDR3 sequence: CASSLEIPERLFF. CDR3 nucleotide sequence: TGCGCCAGCAGCCTGGAGATACCTGAAAGACTGTTTTTT.

This clonotype was seen repeatedly, ten times or more. The J gene is TRBJ2-1, the V gene TRBV27, with a possible D match to TRBD1 (9 bases). Trimming cost V 5 bases and J 8 bases, with 22 bases left between them. From germline, CDR1 is MNHEY and CDR2 SMNVEV (reference sequence). The CDR3 runs 16 residues. CDR3 in amino acids: CASSPILAGQGHEQFF. The CDR3 DNA sequence: TGTGCCAGCAGTCCGATCTTAGCGGGACAGGGCCATGAGCAGTTCTTC.

In its sample, this clonotype was seen many times. This chain connects TRBV20-1 to TRBJ1-5, with D possibly TRBD1 on 6 matching bases. Trimming removed 5 bases at V and 9 bases at J, with 14 bases between. CDR1 and CDR2 (germline): DFQATT, SNEGSKA (reference sequence). CDR3 length: 12 residues. The CDR3 sequence is CSAEGGETPQHF. CDR3 bases: TGCAGTGCTGAGGGGGGAGAGACGCCCCAGCATTTT.

Regarding this clonotype: This may be a read error: a much more frequent sequence differs by one nucleotide. The genes are TRBV11-1 and TRBJ1-4; 7 bases are shared with TRBD1. From germline, CDR1 is SGHAT and CDR2 FQDESV (reference sequence). The V gene end was trimmed by 6 bases and the J gene end by 7 bases; junction bases not matched to a gene: 8. This CDR3 region has 14 residues. The CDR3 region has the DNA TGTGCCAGCAGATTACTTGCAGGGGGTGAAAAACTGTTTTTT. It yields the protein CASRLLAGGEKLFF.